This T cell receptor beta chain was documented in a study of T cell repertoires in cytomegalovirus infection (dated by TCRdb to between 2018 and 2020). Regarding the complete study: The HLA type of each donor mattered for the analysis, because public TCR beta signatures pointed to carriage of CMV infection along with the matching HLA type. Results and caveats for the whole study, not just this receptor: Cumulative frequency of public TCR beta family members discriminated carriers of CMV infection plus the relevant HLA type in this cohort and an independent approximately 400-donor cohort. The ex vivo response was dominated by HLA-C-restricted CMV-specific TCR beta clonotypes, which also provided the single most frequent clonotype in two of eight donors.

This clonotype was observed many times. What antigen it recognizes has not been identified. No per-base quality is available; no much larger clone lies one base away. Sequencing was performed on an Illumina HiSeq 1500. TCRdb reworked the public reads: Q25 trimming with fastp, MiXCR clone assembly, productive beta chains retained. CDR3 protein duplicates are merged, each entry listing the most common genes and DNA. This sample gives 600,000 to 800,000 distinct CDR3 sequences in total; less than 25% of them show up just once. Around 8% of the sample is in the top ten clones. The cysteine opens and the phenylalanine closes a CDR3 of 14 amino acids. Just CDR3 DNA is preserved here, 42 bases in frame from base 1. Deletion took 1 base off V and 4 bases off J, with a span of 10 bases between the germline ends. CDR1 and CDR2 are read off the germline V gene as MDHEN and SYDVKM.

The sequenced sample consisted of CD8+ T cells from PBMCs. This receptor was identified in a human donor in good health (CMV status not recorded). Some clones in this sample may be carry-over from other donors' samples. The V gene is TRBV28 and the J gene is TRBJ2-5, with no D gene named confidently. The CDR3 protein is CASSLSQFLETQYF. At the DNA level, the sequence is TGTGCCAGCAGTTTATCCCAGTTTCTAGAGACCCAGTACTTC.